This T cell receptor (beta chain) was obtained from a study of blood T cell repertoires in COVID-19. About the study: COVID-19 samples collected from the United States, Italy and Spain covered acute and convalescent phases.

Repertoires were generated with immunoSEQ multiplex PCR, while TCRdb's copy carries only in-frame clones and drops some. The profile shows 310,000 or so clones, roughly 86% of them singletons. Germline CDR1 SGHTA, CDR2 FQGNSA. The CDR3 contains 14 residues. V was trimmed by 1 base and J by 7 bases, leaving 12 bases between them. The specimen sequenced was peripheral blood. The receptor was isolated from a young woman with COVID-19, enrolled during active disease. The chain joins TRBV7-2 to TRBJ2-3, with D perhaps matching TRBD1 (6 bases). The CDR3 coding sequence is TGTGCCAGCAGCTTAGGGGGGCCCTCCAATACGCAGTATTTT. This translates into CASSLGGPSNTQYF.